This passage covers 19 T cell receptor beta chains from one sample sequenced in a study of blood T cell repertoires in COVID-19. Here immunoSEQ multiplex PCR was the method, and the copy in TCRdb shows in-frame clones only, minus some. The sample yields about 50,000 clones, around 80% seen once. Sequenced: peripheral blood. Receptors originate from a woman of 80 years or more with COVID-19, enrolled during active disease.

The chain is built from TRBV9 and TRBJ2-5; 16 bases are shared with TRBD2. J gave up 2 bases and V 6 bases, and 10 bases lay outside the gene matches. The CDR3 loop spans 18 amino acids. CDR1 is SGDLS and CDR2 is YYNGEE in the germline V gene. The CDR3: CASTPGLAGGWGQETQYF. In DNA, the CDR3 is TGTGCCAGCACGCCGGGACTAGCGGGAGGGTGGGGACAAGAGACCCAGTACTTC.

This chain uses TRBV27 with TRBJ2-2, with D maybe TRBD1 (6 bases). This CDR3 spans 15 amino acids. V lost 2 bases to trimming and J lost 4 bases, with 11 bases between them. Germline-derived CDR1 and CDR2 are MNHEY and SMNVEV (reference sequence). The DNA for the CDR3 is TGTGCCAGCAGTTTACAGGGGAGAATCACCGGGGAGCTGTTTTTT. Amino acids: CASSLQGRITGELFF.

This rearrangement joins TRBV4-1 to TRBJ2-3; 10 nucleotides agree with TRBD2. V shed 4 bases and J 0 bases; nucleotides not matched to a gene: 7. Per germline, CDR1 MGHRA and CDR2 YSYEKL. This CDR3 has 17 amino acids. CDR3: CASSLGLAAKSTDTQYF. In DNA form, the CDR3 reads TGCGCCAGCAGCCTCGGACTAGCGGCCAAGAGCACAGATACGCAGTATTTT.

The chain is built from TRBV2 and TRBJ2-1, with TRBD2 matching 7 bases. J lost 3 bases, V lost 4 bases, and 6 bases had no gene match. The CDR3 spans 15 residues. Germline V gene sequence: CDR1 SNHLY, CDR2 FYNNEI. CDR3 sequence: CASSGGGSHYNEQFF. As DNA, the CDR3 is TGTGCCAGCAGTGGGGGCGGGAGTCACTACAATGAGCAGTTCTTC.

This chain uses TRBV10-3 with TRBJ2-7; D is perhaps TRBD1 (6 bases). This CDR3 has 14 amino acids. Trimming shortened V by 5 bases and J by 3 bases, and 14 bases separated the two germline ends. In germline, CDR1 is ENHRY, CDR2 SYGVKD. The CDR3 protein is CAISKNLDSYEQYF. CDR3 nucleotides: TGTGCCATCAGTAAAAACTTGGACAGCTACGAGCAGTACTTC.

A remark on this clone: Other DNA sequences in the sample encode the same CDR3. As DNA, the CDR3 is TGTGCCAGCAGTTTACAGGGCTCCTATAATTCACCCCTCCACTTT. Its translation is CASSLQGSYNSPLHF. The chain joins TRBV27 to TRBJ1-6; D might be TRBD1 (5 bases). Looked up from germline, CDR1 is MNHEY and CDR2 is SMNVEV (reference sequence). Trimming left V 2 bases short and J 0 bases short, with 5 bases between. The CDR3 extends over 15 amino acids.

This chain connects TRBV19 to TRBJ2-2, with 8 bases matching TRBD2. Looked up from germline, CDR1 is LNHDA and CDR2 is SQIVND (reference sequence). V lost 7 bases to trimming and J lost 1 base; unmatched junction nucleotides: 5. The CDR3 is made up of 15 amino acids. The CDR3 nucleotides are TGTGCCAGTACGGGTAGCGGGATGAACACCGGGGAGCTGTTTTTT. This encodes CASTGSGMNTGELFF. The variable domain in full, with the rest retrieved from reference TRBV19 and TRBJ2-2, is DGGITQSPKYLFRKEGQNVTLSCEQNLNHDAMYWYRQDPGQGLRLIYYSQIVNDFQKGDIAEGYSVSREKKESFPLTVTSAQKNPTAFYLCASTGSGMNTGELFFGEGSRLTVL.

The chain recombines TRBV5-1 with TRBJ1-1, with D unresolved. V lost 0 bases to trimming and J lost 2 bases, with 14 bases between them. Germline lookup yields CDR1 SGHRS and CDR2 YFSETQ. The length of the CDR3 is 16 residues. The DNA for the CDR3 is TGCGCCAGCAGCTTGGCCGCCCGGGTAGGTAACACTGAAGCTTTCTTT. It is translated as CASSLAARVGNTEAFF. Variable domain in full (rest from reference TRBV5-1 and TRBJ1-1): KAGVTQTPRYLIKTRGQQVTLSCSPISGHRSVSWYQQTPGQGLQFLFEYFSETQRNKGNFPGRFSGRQFSNSRSEMNVSTLELGDSALYLCASSLAARVGNTEAFFGQGTRLTVV.

CDR3 region: CASSFGTGDSNQPQHF. The CDR3 nucleotides are TGTGCCAGCAGTTTCGGGACAGGGGATAGCAATCAGCCCCAGCATTTT. This chain connects TRBV27 to TRBJ1-5; 10 positions agree with TRBD1. CDR1 and CDR2 from the germline V gene are MNHEY and SMNVEV (reference sequence). The CDR3 has 16 residues. Unmatched junction bases numbered 2, after V lost 3 bases and J lost 0 bases.

This clone is a singleton in its sample. The chain has TRBV23-1 and TRBJ2-7; no reliable D call. TRBV23-1 belongs to the ORF category, with a function that is uncertain. The V end lost 0 bases, the J end lost 0 bases, and 12 bases lay between the germline ends. The CDR3 length is 16 residues. Here the CDR3 reads CASSQSTRKSSYEQYF. In nucleotides, the CDR3 is TGCGCCAGCAGTCAATCGACCAGGAAGAGCTCCTACGAGCAGTACTTC.

The chain combines TRBV9 with TRBJ1-5; TRBD1 aligns across 8 bases. V was clipped by 3 bases and J by 4 bases; unmatched bases: 3. CDR1 and CDR2 from the germline V gene are SGDLS and YYNGEE. The CDR3 consists of 14 residues. CDR3 bases: TGTGCCAGCAGCGCCGGGACAGGAAATCAGCCCCAGCATTTT. This translates into CASSAGTGNQPQHF.

The table lists this clone with a count of one. The chain has TRBV7-9 and TRBJ1-3; D is ambiguous. This CDR3 is 14 amino acids long. The V and J ends lost 3 bases and 2 bases respectively, with 8 bases between them. CDR1 is SEHNR, CDR2 FQNEAQ, per germline (reference sequence). CDR3 amino acids: CASSFSVAGNTIYF. As DNA, the CDR3 is TGTGCCAGCAGCTTCTCGGTTGCTGGAAACACCATATATTTT.

The chain employs TRBV5-6 and TRBJ2-4; D not certain. The germline V gene encodes CDR1 SGHDT and CDR2 YYEEEE. Trimming stripped 2 bases from V and 5 bases from J, with 11 bases between. The CDR3 has 14 residues. CDR3 sequence: CASSFRRRENIQYF. CDR3 sequence (DNA): TGTGCCAGCAGCTTTAGGCGGAGAGAAAACATTCAGTACTTC.

The chain has TRBV7-2 and TRBJ1-2; no reliable D call. Trimming removed 1 base at V and 4 bases at J, with 7 bases between. Germline assignment: CDR1 SGHTA and CDR2 FQGNSA. The CDR3 runs 13 residues. The CDR3: CASSLGTSYGYTF. The CDR3 coding sequence is TGTGCCAGCAGCTTAGGTACATCCTATGGCTACACCTTC.

This sequence joins TRBV10-3 and TRBJ2-3; D remains ambiguous. Trimming took 3 bases from V and 4 from J, leaving 8 bases between them. The germline V gene has CDR1 ENHRY and CDR2 SYGVKD. The CDR3 is 13 amino acids. The CDR3 region is CAISDRSSDTQYF. The CDR3 nucleotides are TGTGCCATCAGTGATCGGTCCTCAGATACGCAGTATTTT.

This clone is a singleton in its sample. The chain combines TRBV30 with TRBJ1-5; 7 positions match TRBD1. Germline V gene data show CDR1 as GTSNPN and CDR2 as SVGIG (reference sequence). The CDR3 runs to 15 residues. V lost 0 bases and J lost 0; bases outside the gene matches: 2. Here the CDR3 DNA reads TGTGCCTGGAGTGTAGGGGGCTATAGCAATCAGCCCCAGCATTTT. Translating it yields CAWSVGGYSNQPQHF.

The chain carries TRBV7-9 and TRBJ2-3, with D tentatively TRBD2 (6 bases). Germline CDR1 reads SEHNR; CDR2 reads FQNEAQ (reference sequence). V was shortened by 0 bases and J by 2 bases, with 15 bases between the two germline ends. CDR3 size: 17 residues. CDR3 DNA sequence: TGTGCCAGCAGCTTAGCTACGGGACTCGGGGTCACAGATACGCAGTATTTT. As protein: CASSLATGLGVTDTQYF.

The chain recombines TRBV5-5 with TRBJ2-3; the D is unclear. CDR3 length: 15 residues. V lost 0 bases and J lost 3, with 11 bases in between. CDR1 is SGHKS, CDR2 YYEKEE, per germline (reference sequence). The CDR3 DNA reads TGTGCCAGCAGCTTGGTGGGCTCCCGAACAGATACGCAGTATTTT. This codes for CASSLVGSRTDTQYF.

CDR3 bases: TGTGCCTGGAGTACCGGGACAGGGAACACTGAAGCTTTCTTT. This encodes CAWSTGTGNTEAFF. This chain uses TRBV30 with TRBJ1-1; 8 nucleotides line up with TRBD1. Trimming cost V 2 bases and J 1 base; bases outside gene matches: 3. The CDR3 length is 14 residues. Germline V gene lookup returns CDR1 GTSNPN and CDR2 SVGIG (reference sequence).